The source of this TCR beta chain is a study of T cell responses to AZD1222 COVID-19 vaccine. The analysis combined second doses at about 4 or about 12 weeks. Germline V lookup: CDR1 LGHDT, CDR2 YNNKEL (reference sequence). This CDR3 contains 11 residues. Trimming shortened V by 4 bases and J by 6 bases, and 7 bases separated the two germline ends. Here immunoSEQ multiplex PCR was the method, and the copy in TCRdb shows in-frame clones only, minus some. Among approximately 140,000 clones listed, about nine tenths were seen once. The clonotype originates from an adult who received the AZD1222 COVID-19 vaccine. The sequenced sample was peripheral blood, obtained 28 days after the second AZD1222 dose. This rearrangement joins TRBV3-1 (or the pseudogene TRBV3-2) to TRBJ2-7; D is unclear. CDR3 in amino acids: CASSPPSEQYF. As DNA, the CDR3 is TGTGCCAGCAGCCCCCCTAGCGAGCAGTACTTC.